This T cell receptor (beta chain) was documented in a study of blood T cell repertoires in COVID-19. CDR1 and CDR2 (germline): MNHEY, SMNVEV (reference sequence). CDR3 length equals 13 residues. V gave up 4 bases and J gave up 2 bases, with 9 bases separating them. All recovered Cohort 3 donors got two negative PCRs, got clearance, or saw symptom resolution. TCRdb's copy holds only in-frame clones and misses some; the assay was immunoSEQ multiplex PCR. The data contain over 200,000 clones, approximately 90% of them singletons. The rearrangement links TRBV27 to TRBJ2-7, with D unclear. Sequencing input: PBMCs or T cells enriched from blood (not recorded which). This TCR was recovered from a man between 40 and 49 years old who had recovered from COVID-19. The CDR3, as DNA: TGTGCCAGCAGTTCAGCGCTAACCTACGAGCAGTACTTC. Its protein product is CASSSALTYEQYF.